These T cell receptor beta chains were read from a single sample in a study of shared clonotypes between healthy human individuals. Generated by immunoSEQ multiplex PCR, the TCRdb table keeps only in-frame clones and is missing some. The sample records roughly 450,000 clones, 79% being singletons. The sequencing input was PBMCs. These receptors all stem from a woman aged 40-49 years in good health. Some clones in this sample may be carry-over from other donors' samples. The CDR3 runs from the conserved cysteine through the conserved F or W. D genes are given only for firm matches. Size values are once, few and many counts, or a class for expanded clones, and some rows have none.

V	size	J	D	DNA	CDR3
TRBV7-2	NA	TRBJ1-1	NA	TGTGCCAGCAGCTTAGGTCTACTCCCGACCACTGAAGCTTTCTTT	CASSLGLLPTTEAFF
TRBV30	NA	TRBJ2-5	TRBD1	TGTGCCTGGATTACACGGGACAGGGAGGTGGAGACCCAGTACTTC	CAWITRDREVETQYF
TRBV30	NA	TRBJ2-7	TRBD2	TGTGCCAGCAACAGACTAGCGGGAGGCTACGAGCAGTACTTC	CASNRLAGGYEQYF
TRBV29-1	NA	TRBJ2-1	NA	TGCAGCCTGGCGAGGGACAATGAGCAGTTCTTC	CSLARDNEQFF
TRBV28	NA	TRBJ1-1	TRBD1	TGTGCCAGCAGTTTAAACAGGGGAGGTACTGAAGCTTTCTTT	CASSLNRGGTEAFF
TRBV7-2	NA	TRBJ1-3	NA	TGTGCCAGCAGCGTAACAGGAGACTCTGGAAACACCATATATTTT	CASSVTGDSGNTIYF
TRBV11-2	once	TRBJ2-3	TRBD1	TGTGCCAGCAGCCCGTGGCAGGGGGCGAGAATAGATACGCAGTATTTT	CASSPWQGARIDTQYF
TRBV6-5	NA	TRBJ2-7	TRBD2	TGTGCCAGCAGTTATCAAGCGGGAACCTTTTACGAGCAGTACTTC	CASSYQAGTFYEQYF
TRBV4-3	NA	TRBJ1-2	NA	TGCGCCAGCAGCGACAATTCTTTTTACTATGGCTACACCTTC	CASSDNSFYYGYTF
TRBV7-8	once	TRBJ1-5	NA	TGTGCCAGCAGCCTCTGGAGGGCGGATAGCAATCAGCCCCAGCATTTT	CASSLWRADSNQPQHF
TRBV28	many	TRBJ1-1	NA	TGTGCCAGCAGTTTAACTGGGGCTGAAGCTTTCTTT	CASSLTGAEAFF
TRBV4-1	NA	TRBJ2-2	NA	TGCGCCAGCAGCCACTTACAGGAGGCGAACACCGGGGAGCTGTTTTTT	CASSHLQEANTGELFF
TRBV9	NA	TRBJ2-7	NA	TGTGCCAGCAGCACCGGTGGAGGGACCAAGCTAGAGCAGTACTTC	CASSTGGGTKLEQYF
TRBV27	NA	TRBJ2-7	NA	TGTGCCAGCAGTTTTTCCCCGGGCTTCTCCTACGAGCAGTACTTC	CASSFSPGFSYEQYF
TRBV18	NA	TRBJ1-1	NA	TGTGCCAGCTCACCAATGGGCGTGAACACTGAAGCTTTCTTT	CASSPMGVNTEAFF
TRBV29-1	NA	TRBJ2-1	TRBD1	TGCAGCGGGGGACAGACCAACAATGAGCAGTTCTTC	CSGGQTNNEQFF